A single sample is the source of the 2 T cell receptor beta chains below, sequenced in a study of siplizumab effects on memory and regulatory T cells. Assay used: immunoSEQ multiplex PCR; TCRdb lists only in-frame clones, some missing. The sample consists of 75,000 to 95,000 clones, around 90% of them appearing once. The specimen was CD4+ T cells sorted from blood. The source of these receptors is a human donor in good health.

J is TRBJ2-7 and V is TRBV19; maybe TRBD1 (6 bases). V gave up 6 bases and J gave up 3 bases, with 15 bases separating them. This CDR3 is built from 14 residues. Germline V gene lookup returns CDR1 LNHDA and CDR2 SQIVND (reference sequence). The CDR3 bases are TGTGCCAGTAGCCAACAGGGCCGAGTCTACGAGCAGTACTTC. Translating it yields CASSQQGRVYEQYF.

The chain joins TRBV6-1 to TRBJ2-7; D gene unclear. Deletions cut 7 bases from V and 5 bases from J, with 9 bases between. Germline loops: CDR1 MNHNS, CDR2 SASEGT. CDR3 length: 11 amino acids. CDR3 loop: CASNVINEQYF. The DNA of the CDR3 is TGTGCCAGCAATGTCATAAACGAGCAGTACTTC.